The entry below describes one T cell receptor (beta chain). No antigen is known for it. The CDR3 spans 16 residues. V lost 3 bases to trimming and J lost 1 base; unmatched junction nucleotides: 4. Germline-derived CDR1 and CDR2 are ENHRY and SYGVKD. Before the COVID-19 pandemic, during about 2010-2018, CD4+ T cells were taken from unexposed donors. Isolation of CD4+ T cells took place after nine to ten days in culture. Unexposed-donor CD4+ T cells were probed with SARS-CoV-2 S/N and four cold-coronavirus spikes, cells permitting. This entry is derived from a study of CD4 T cells in relation to SARS-CoV-2 and coronaviruses. Turning to the study itself: TCR beta CDR3s were sequenced after roughly ten-day antigen culture of PBMCs. Study-wide findings and caveats: The cross-reactivity analysis covered only spike protein, not other viral proteins. In approximately 71% of donors, memory CD4+ clonotypes crossrecognized SARS-CoV-2 and at least one common cold coronavirus spike.

Assay used: immunoSEQ multiplex PCR; TCRdb lists only in-frame clones, some missing. The top ten clones hold 16% of a sample with 20,000 to 25,000 clones, about three quarters of them seen once. Input material: CD4+ T cells from PBMCs, cultured in vitro. This clonotype originated in a human donor in good health. The V call is TRBV10-3, the J call TRBJ2-1; 9 bases agree with TRBD2. The CDR3 DNA reads as TGTGCCATCAGTGAAGTAGCGGGAGAGTCCTACAATGAGCAGTTCTTC. Its protein is CAISEVAGESYNEQFF.